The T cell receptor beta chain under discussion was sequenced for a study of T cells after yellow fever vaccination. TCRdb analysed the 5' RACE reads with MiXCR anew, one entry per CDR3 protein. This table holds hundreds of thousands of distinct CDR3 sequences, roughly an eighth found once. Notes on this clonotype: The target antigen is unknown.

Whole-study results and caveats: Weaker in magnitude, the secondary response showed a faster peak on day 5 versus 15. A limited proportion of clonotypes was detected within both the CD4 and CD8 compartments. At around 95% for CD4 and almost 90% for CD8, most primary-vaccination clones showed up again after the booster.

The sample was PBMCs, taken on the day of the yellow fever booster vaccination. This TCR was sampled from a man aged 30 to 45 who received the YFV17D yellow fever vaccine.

The CDR3 DNA is TGCGCCAGCAGTACAACAAGACGCACAGATACGCAGTATTTT. This encodes CASSTTRRTDTQYF. The chain combines TRBV10-1 with TRBJ2-3; no clear D gene. The CDR3 sequence is 14 residues long. Per germline, CDR1 WNHNN and CDR2 SYGVQD (reference sequence). V lost 5 bases and J lost 1, with 10 bases in between.